This is a list of T cell receptor beta chains from one sample in a study of cytomegalovirus exposure and HLA in healthy donors. Here immunoSEQ multiplex PCR was the method, and the copy in TCRdb shows in-frame clones only, minus some. The sample gives some 130,000 clones, 85% to 90% of which show up once; 4% to 6.5% is in the top ten. The specimen was PBMCs. Source of these receptors: a woman between 25 and 40 years old in good health and CMV-seronegative. Each CDR3 is given with its conserved first and last residue. D genes are given only for firm matches. The listing skips clone size in some rows; elsewhere it reads once, few, many or a size class.

D,V,size,J,DNA,CDR3
TRBD2,TRBV7-7,NA,TRBJ2-2,TGTGCTAGCAGCTCCACCGCGGGAGGCCCCGGGGAGCTGTTTTTT,CASSSTAGGPGELFF
TRBD1,TRBV30,once,TRBJ2-7,TGTGCCTGGAGTGCCAAACTGGGACAGACTAAATACGAGCAGTACTTC,CAWSAKLGQTKYEQYF
TRBD1,TRBV4-2,NA,TRBJ2-4,TGTGCCAGCAGCCAAGGGCAGGGGGTAGCCAAAAACATTCAGTACTTC,CASSQGQGVAKNIQYF
TRBD1,TRBV5-6,few,TRBJ2-7,TGTGCCAGCAGCTTGGTAACAGGGGGCCCGTACGAGCAGTACTTC,CASSLVTGGPYEQYF
TRBD1,TRBV5-1,once,TRBJ2-2,TGCGCCAGCAGCTTGAGGGCAGGGGGCACCGGGGAGCTGTTTTTT,CASSLRAGGTGELFF
NA,TRBV5-6,NA,TRBJ1-1,TGTGCCAGCAGCTTGATCGTGGTGAGCACTGAAGCTTTCTTT,CASSLIVVSTEAFF
TRBD2,TRBV7-9,NA,TRBJ2-7,TGTGCCAGCAGCCAACTGAGTACTAGCGGGAGCCTGGGCGAGCAGTACTTC,CASSQLSTSGSLGEQYF
TRBD1,TRBV7-9,NA,TRBJ2-1,TGTGCCAGCAGCTTAGTGGGACAGGGATACAATGAGCAGTTCTTC,CASSLVGQGYNEQFF
TRBD1,TRBV4-1,NA,TRBJ2-5,TGCGCCAGCAGCCGAGGACAGGGGCAAGAGACCCAGTACTTC,CASSRGQGQETQYF
NA,TRBV30,NA,TRBJ1-5,TGTGCCTGGCAGGCGGGACTTACTCAGCCCCAGCATTTT,CAWQAGLTQPQHF
NA,TRBV5-5,NA,TRBJ2-5,TGTGCCAGCAGCTTGGGGGCCCTACCCTTTCAAGAGACCCAGTACTTC,CASSLGALPFQETQYF
TRBD2,TRBV15,few,TRBJ2-5,TGTGCCACCAGTGGGGGTGGGACTAAAAGAACCCAGTACTTC,CATSGGGTKRTQYF